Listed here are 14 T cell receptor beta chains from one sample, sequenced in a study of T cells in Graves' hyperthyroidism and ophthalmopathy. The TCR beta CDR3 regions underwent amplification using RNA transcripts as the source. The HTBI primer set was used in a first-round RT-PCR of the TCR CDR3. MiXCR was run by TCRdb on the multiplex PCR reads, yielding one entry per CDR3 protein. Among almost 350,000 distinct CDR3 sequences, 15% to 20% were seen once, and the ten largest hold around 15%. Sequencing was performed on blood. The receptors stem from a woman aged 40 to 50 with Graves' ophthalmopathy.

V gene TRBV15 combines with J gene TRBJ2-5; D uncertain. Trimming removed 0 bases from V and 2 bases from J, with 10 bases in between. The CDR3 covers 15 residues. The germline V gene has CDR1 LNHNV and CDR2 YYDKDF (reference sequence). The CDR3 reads CATSRDGRRQETQYF. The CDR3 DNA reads TGTGCCACCAGCAGAGATGGGCGACGGCAAGAGACCCAGTACTTC.

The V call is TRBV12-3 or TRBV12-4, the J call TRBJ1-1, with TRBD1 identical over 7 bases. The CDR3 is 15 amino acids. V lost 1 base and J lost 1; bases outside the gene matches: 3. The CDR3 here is CASSLETGRNTEAFF. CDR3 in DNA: TGTGCCAGCAGTTTAGAGACAGGGAGGAACACTGAAGCTTTCTTT.

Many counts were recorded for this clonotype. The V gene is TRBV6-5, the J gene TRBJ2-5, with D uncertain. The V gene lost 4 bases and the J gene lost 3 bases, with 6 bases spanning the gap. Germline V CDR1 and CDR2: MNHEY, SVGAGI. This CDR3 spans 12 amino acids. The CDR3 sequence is CASSSSKETQYF. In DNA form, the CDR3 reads TGTGCCAGCAGTTCGTCCAAAGAGACCCAGTACTTC.

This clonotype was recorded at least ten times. For the CDR3, the DNA is TGTGCCAGCAGCCTAGGAGCTTCCCAAGGGGACGAGCAGTACTTC. Encoded protein: CASSLGASQGDEQYF. The V and J genes are TRBV11-2 and TRBJ2-7; the D gene is possibly TRBD1 (5 bases). This CDR3 is 15 amino acids long. From germline, CDR1 is SGHAT and CDR2 FQNNGV. V was shortened by 5 bases and J by 5 bases, with 19 bases between the two germline ends.

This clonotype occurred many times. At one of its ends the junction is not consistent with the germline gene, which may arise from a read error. CDR3 in amino acids: CASSPILGLNTGAFF. For the CDR3, the DNA is TGTGCCAGCAGTCCCATCTTAGGGTTGAACACTGGAGCTTTCTTT. The J gene is TRBJ1-1, the V gene TRBV12-3 or TRBV12-4, with D unresolved. The CDR3 loop spans 15 amino acids.

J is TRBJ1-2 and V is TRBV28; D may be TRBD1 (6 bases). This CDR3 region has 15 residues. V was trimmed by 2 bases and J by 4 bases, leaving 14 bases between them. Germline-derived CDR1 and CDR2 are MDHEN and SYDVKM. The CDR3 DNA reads TGTGCCAGCAGTTTAGGCGTTGGGGGCGGCTATGGCTACACCTTC. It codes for CASSLGVGGGYGYTF.

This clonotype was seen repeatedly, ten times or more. The CDR3 sequence is CASSYASGTTNYGYTF. Here the CDR3 DNA reads TGTGCCAGCAGTTACGCCTCCGGGACAACCAACTATGGCTACACCTTC. V gene TRBV6-5 combines with J gene TRBJ1-2; a possible D gene is TRBD1 (6 bases). There are 16 residues in the CDR3. Deletions cut 2 bases from V and 2 bases from J, with 15 bases between. CDR1 and CDR2 from the germline V gene are MNHEY and SVGAGI.

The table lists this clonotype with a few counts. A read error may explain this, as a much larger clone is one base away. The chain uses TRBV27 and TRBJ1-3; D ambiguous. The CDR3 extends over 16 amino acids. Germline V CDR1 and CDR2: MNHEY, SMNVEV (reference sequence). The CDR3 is CAISLSATLTGNTIYF. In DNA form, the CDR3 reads TGTGCCATCAGTTTATCGGCCACTCTTACTGGAAACACCATATATTTT.

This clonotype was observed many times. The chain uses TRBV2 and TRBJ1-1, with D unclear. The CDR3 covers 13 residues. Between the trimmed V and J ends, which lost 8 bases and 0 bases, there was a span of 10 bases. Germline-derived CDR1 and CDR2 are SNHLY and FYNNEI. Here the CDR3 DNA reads TGTGCCAGCCCTCTTGCGATGAACACTGAAGCTTTCTTT. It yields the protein CASPLAMNTEAFF.

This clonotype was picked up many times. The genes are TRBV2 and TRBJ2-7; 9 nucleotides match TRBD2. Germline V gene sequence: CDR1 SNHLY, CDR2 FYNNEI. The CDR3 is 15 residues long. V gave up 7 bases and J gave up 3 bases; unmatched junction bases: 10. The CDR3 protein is CASIPAGGIGYEQYF. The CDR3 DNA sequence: TGTGCCAGCATCCCAGCGGGAGGTATAGGCTACGAGCAGTACTTC.

CDR3 bases: TGTGCCAGCAGTTCGAAGGGAACGGGAGGCTACACCTTC. Residues: CASSSKGTGGYTF. The chain couples TRBV12-3 or TRBV12-4 to TRBJ1-2; no definite D call. V lost 4 bases and J lost 8, with 14 bases in between. The CDR3 contains 13 residues.

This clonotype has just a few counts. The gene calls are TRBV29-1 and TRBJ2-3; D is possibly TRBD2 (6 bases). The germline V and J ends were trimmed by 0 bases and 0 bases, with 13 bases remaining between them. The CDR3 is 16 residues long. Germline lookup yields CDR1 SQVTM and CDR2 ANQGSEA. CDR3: CSVEDAERASTDTQYF. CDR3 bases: TGCAGCGTTGAAGACGCAGAGCGGGCCAGCACAGATACGCAGTATTTT.

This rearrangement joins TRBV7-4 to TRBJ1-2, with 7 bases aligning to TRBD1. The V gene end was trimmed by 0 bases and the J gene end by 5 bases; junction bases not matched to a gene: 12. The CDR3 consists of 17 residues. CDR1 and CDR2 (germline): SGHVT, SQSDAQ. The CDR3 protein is CASSLAAGQRKTYGYTF. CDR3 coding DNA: TGTGCCAGCAGCTTAGCGGCGGGACAGCGTAAGACTTATGGCTACACCTTC.

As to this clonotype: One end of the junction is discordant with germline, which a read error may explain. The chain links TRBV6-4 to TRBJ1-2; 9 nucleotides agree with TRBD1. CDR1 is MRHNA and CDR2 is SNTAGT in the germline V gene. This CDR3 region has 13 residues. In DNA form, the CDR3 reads TGTGCCAGCAGTGCGGGACAGGGCAATGGCTACAACTTC. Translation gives CASSAGQGNGYNF.